This note documents a single T cell receptor beta chain sequence. Its antigen is unknown. TCRdb processed the RT-PCR reads anew with MiXCR; each CDR3 protein has one entry. The repertoire holds about half a million distinct CDR3 sequences, with roughly 9.7% as singletons. The data were obtained in a study of response to subunit inactivated influenza vaccine. Points from the study as a whole: T cells newly recruited by each seasonal influenza vaccination are few, the authors suggested.

The source was PBMCs from blood, collected more than 35 days after vaccination. This TCR came from a man aged 50-60 years who received an inactivated influenza vaccine.

For the CDR3, the DNA is TGCGCCAGCAGCCAAACAGGGGTGTTTGGAGATACGCAGTATTTT. Protein product: CASSQTGVFGDTQYF. The chain carries TRBV4-1 and TRBJ2-3; 7 bases align to TRBD1. The CDR3 spans 15 residues. CDR1 is MGHRA and CDR2 is YSYEKL in the germline V gene. V lost 2 bases, J lost 5 bases, and 7 bases stayed unmatched.